What follows are 17 T cell receptor beta chains derived from one specimen sequenced in a study of spatial heterogeneity in lung cancer. TCRdb re-called the 5' RACE reads with MiXCR, one entry per CDR3 protein. The repertoire includes 5,500 to 6,000 distinct CDR3 sequences, roughly 15% of them detected once, and roughly 14% sits in the top ten. Study conclusions and caveats: Tumors with more nonsynonymous mutations had more expanded intratumoral alpha and beta TCRs.

What these receptors recognize is not known. Described time point: sample taken at primary tumor resection. The material was lung tumor tissue, obtained at surgery. These receptors all come from a male donor with early-stage non-small cell lung cancer.

This clonotype was recorded a few times. The chain links TRBV6-2 or TRBV6-3 to TRBJ2-3; D is perhaps TRBD2 (6 bases). V was cut by 4 bases and J by 6 bases, with 17 bases left in between. Germline-derived CDR1 and CDR2 are MNHEY and SVGEGT. The CDR3 spans 15 residues. CDR3 in DNA: TGTGCCAGCAGTTTACGGGAGCCAGGACGGGATACGCAGTATTTT. This translates into CASSLREPGRDTQYF.

Only a few counts were recorded for this clonotype. The rearrangement links TRBV5-1 to TRBJ1-1; TRBD1 might be the D (5 bases). V lost 3 bases and J 9 bases, leaving 15 bases between the germline ends. CDR1 is SGHRS, CDR2 YFSETQ, per germline. This CDR3 has 13 residues. Written as DNA, the CDR3 is TGCGCCAGCAGCTCGACAGATCAAGGACAAGCTTTCTTT. It codes for CASSSTDQGQAFF.

V and J are TRBV28 and TRBJ1-1; 8 bases are a match to TRBD1. Germline lookup yields CDR1 MDHEN and CDR2 SYDVKM. This CDR3 comprises 12 residues. Trimming took 10 bases from V and 4 from J; bases not matched to a gene: 5. The CDR3: CATRTGSTEAFF. The CDR3 region has the DNA TGTGCCACCCGGACAGGGAGCACTGAAGCTTTCTTT.

This clonotype turned up a few times. This sequence joins TRBV7-2 and TRBJ2-6, with D uncertain. The CDR3 extends over 15 amino acids. Trimming shortened V by 5 bases and J by 2 bases, and 10 bases separated the two germline ends. The germline V gene has CDR1 SGHTA and CDR2 FQGNSA. CDR3: CASSPQAAGANVLTF. The DNA for the CDR3 is TGTGCCAGCAGCCCCCAAGCCGCTGGGGCCAACGTCCTGACTTTC.

This clonotype is deemed medium-sized. The V and J genes are TRBV6-4 and TRBJ2-3, with 10 bases fitting TRBD1. Trimming at V came to 5 bases and at J to 0 bases, leaving 2 bases not matched to a gene. The germline gives CDR1 MRHNA, CDR2 SNTAGT. The CDR3 consists of 15 residues. The CDR3 region is CASSRDRGSTDTQYF. CDR3 coding DNA: TGTGCCAGCAGTCGGGACAGGGGAAGCACAGATACGCAGTATTTT.

There are many counts of this clonotype. The V and J genes are TRBV6-2 or TRBV6-3 and TRBJ1-5; D uncertain. Trimming left V 2 bases short and J 5 bases short, with 13 bases between. Germline V lookup: CDR1 MNHEY, CDR2 SVGEGT. This CDR3 region has 15 residues. The CDR3 nucleotides read TGTGCCAGCAGTTACCGTGGAATAGGGTATCAGCCCCAGCATTTT. The encoded protein is CASSYRGIGYQPQHF.

This clonotype has only a few counts. The gene calls are TRBV27 and TRBJ1-4, with TRBD1 identical over 9 bases. CDR3 size: 14 residues. V was pared by 6 bases and J by 12 bases, with 11 bases of the junction left unmatched. CDR1 and CDR2 (germline): MNHEY, SMNVEV (reference sequence). DNA for the CDR3: TGTGCCAGCAGCGGGACAGGGAGGTTCAGTGAACTGTTTTTT. The encoded protein is CASSGTGRFSELFF.

This clonotype is classed as medium-sized. The chain has TRBV9 and TRBJ1-2, with 12 bases matching TRBD1. The junction had 3 bases not matched to a gene; V was cut back by 4 bases and J by 8 bases. Germline V gene lookup returns CDR1 SGDLS and CDR2 YYNGEE. The CDR3 is 13 amino acids. The CDR3 loop is CASSRDRGRGYTF. The CDR3 DNA is TGTGCCAGCAGCAGGGACAGGGGGCGCGGCTACACCTTC.

This sequence joins TRBV29-1 and TRBJ1-1; D gene uncertain. This CDR3 has 12 amino acids. Deletions cut 5 bases from V and 2 bases from J, with 9 bases between. Germline V CDR1 and CDR2: SQVTM, ANQGSEA. CDR3 nucleotides: TGCAGCGTTCTGACGGGTAACACTGAAGCTTTCTTT. Amino acids: CSVLTGNTEAFF.

In its sample, this clonotype is medium-sized. The junction departs from the called germline gene at one end, perhaps through a read error. J is TRBJ1-2 and V is TRBV2; no definite D call. The CDR3 extends over 13 amino acids. CDR1 is SNHLY and CDR2 is FYNNEI in the germline V gene. The CDR3 region is CASREDKNYGYTF. The CDR3 region has the DNA TGTGCCAGCAGAGAAGACAAGAACTATGGCTACACCTTC.

Sample share makes this clonotype medium-sized. The rearrangement links TRBV6-2 or TRBV6-3 to TRBJ1-5; tentatively, D is TRBD1 (6 bases). Germline CDR1 MNHEY, CDR2 SVGEGT. With 6 bases removed from V and 3 bases from J, the gap between germline ends came to 12 bases. The CDR3 is 14 residues long. CDR3 loop: CASRPGVYNQPQHF. CDR3 nucleotide sequence: TGTGCCAGCAGGCCAGGGGTATACAATCAGCCCCAGCATTTT.

This clonotype is labeled as medium-sized (0.01 to 0.1%). The rearrangement joins TRBV7-2 to TRBJ1-2, with D unclear. Germline assignment: CDR1 SGHTA and CDR2 FQGNSA. Trimming stripped 0 bases from V and 3 bases from J, with 11 bases between. The CDR3 contains 15 residues. The CDR3 loop is CASSLALQAYYGYTF. The CDR3 coding sequence is TGTGCCAGCAGCTTAGCTCTGCAAGCCTACTATGGCTACACCTTC.

The chain uses TRBV29-1 and TRBJ2-7; D is unclear. The CDR3 runs to 13 residues. Germline assignment: CDR1 SQVTM and CDR2 ANQGSEA. Trimming shortened V by 7 bases and J by 2 bases, and 15 bases separated the two germline ends. The CDR3 nucleotides read TGCAGCGCTGGTACCTCAGGAACCTACGAGCAGTACTTC. Translation: CSAGTSGTYEQYF.

This clonotype was detected many times. This sequence may be a read error, since a much larger clone differs from it by one base. V is TRBV20-1 and J is TRBJ1-1; 7 bases match TRBD1. The J segment lost 4 bases and the V segment lost 7 bases, leaving 9 bases of the junction unmatched. The CDR3 covers 13 residues. The germline CDR1 and CDR2 sequences are DFQATT and SNEGSKA (reference sequence). Here the CDR3 reads CSVTPTGATEAFF. CDR3 DNA: TGCAGTGTTACACCCACAGGGGCCACTGAAGCTTTCTTT.

This clonotype is medium-sized. V usage is TRBV4-2 and J usage is TRBJ2-7; no clear D. Germline V gene lookup returns CDR1 LGHNA and CDR2 YNFKEQ. V was trimmed by 1 base and J by 3 bases, leaving 19 bases between them. The CDR3 covers 17 residues. The CDR3 protein is CASSQVFVGALNYEQYF. DNA for the CDR3: TGTGCCAGCAGCCAAGTATTCGTTGGCGCGTTAAACTACGAGCAGTACTTC.

This clonotype is judged medium-sized (0.01 to 0.1%). V gene TRBV5-6 combines with J gene TRBJ1-1; the D gene is possibly TRBD1 (5 bases). This CDR3 has 15 amino acids. CDR1 and CDR2 from the germline V gene are SGHDT and YYEEEE. V shed 4 bases and J shed 5 bases, with 18 bases lying between them. The CDR3 DNA follows: TGTGCCAGCAGCAACACCCTCCAGGGTTTGACTGAAGCTTTCTTT. Residues: CASSNTLQGLTEAFF.

This clonotype was recorded at least ten times. This chain joins TRBV7-9 and TRBJ2-2, with D maybe TRBD1 (5 bases). Germline lookup yields CDR1 SEHNR and CDR2 FQNEAQ (reference sequence). The germline V and J ends were trimmed by 1 base and 3 bases, with 9 bases remaining between them. The CDR3 is made up of 15 amino acids. The CDR3 loop is CASSLGGSYTGELFF. The CDR3 DNA reads as TGTGCCAGCAGCTTAGGGGGCAGCTACACCGGGGAGCTGTTTTTT. The variable domain in full, completed from reference TRBV7-9 and TRBJ2-2, reads DTGVSQNPRHKITKRGQNVTFRCDPISEHNRLYWYRQTLGQGPEFLTYFQNEAQLEKSRLLSDRFSAERPKGSFSTLEIQRTEQGDSAMYLCASSLGGSYTGELFFGEGSRLTVL.